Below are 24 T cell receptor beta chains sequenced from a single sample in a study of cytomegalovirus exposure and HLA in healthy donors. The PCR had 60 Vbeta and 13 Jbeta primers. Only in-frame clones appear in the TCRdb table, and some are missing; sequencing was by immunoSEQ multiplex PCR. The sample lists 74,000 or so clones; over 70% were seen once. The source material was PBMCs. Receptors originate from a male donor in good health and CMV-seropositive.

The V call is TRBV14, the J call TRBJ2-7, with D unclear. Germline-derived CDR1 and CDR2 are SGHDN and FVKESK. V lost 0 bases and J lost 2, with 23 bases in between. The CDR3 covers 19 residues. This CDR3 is CASSQDLLLASAPPYEQYF. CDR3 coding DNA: TGTGCCAGCAGCCAAGATCTGCTCTTAGCCTCAGCACCCCCCTACGAGCAGTACTTC. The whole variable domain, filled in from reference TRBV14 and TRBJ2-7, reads EAGVTQFPSHSVIEKGQTVTLRCDPISGHDNLYWYRRVMGKEIKFLLHFVKESKQDESGMPNNRFLAERTGGTYSTLKVQPAELEDSGVYFCASSQDLLLASAPPYEQYFGPGTRLTVT.

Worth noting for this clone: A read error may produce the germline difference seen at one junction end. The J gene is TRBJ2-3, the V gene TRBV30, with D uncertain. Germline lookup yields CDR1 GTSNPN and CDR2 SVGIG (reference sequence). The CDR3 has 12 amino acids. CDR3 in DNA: TGTGCCTGGAGTCTTGACACATATACGCAGTATTTT. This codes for CAWSLDTYTQYF.

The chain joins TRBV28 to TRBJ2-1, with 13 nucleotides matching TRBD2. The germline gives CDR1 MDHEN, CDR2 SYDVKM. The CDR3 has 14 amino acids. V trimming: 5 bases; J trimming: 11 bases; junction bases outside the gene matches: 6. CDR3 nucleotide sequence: TGTGCCAGCAGTAATCCGGGACTAGCGGGACAGCAGTTCTTC. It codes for CASSNPGLAGQQFF.

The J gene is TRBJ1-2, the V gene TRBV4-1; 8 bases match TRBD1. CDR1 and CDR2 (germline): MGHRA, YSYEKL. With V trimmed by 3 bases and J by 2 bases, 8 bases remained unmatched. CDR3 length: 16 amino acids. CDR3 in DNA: TGCGCCAGCAGCCACCCAACCCGGGACAGGAACTATGGCTACACCTTC. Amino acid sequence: CASSHPTRDRNYGYTF.

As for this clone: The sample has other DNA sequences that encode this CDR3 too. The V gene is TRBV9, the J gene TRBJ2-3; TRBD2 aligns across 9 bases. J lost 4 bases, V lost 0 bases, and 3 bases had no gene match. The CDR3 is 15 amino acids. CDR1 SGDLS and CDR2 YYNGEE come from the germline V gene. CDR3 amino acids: CASSVGTSVADTQYF. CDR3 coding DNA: TGTGCCAGCAGCGTAGGGACTAGCGTCGCAGATACGCAGTATTTT.

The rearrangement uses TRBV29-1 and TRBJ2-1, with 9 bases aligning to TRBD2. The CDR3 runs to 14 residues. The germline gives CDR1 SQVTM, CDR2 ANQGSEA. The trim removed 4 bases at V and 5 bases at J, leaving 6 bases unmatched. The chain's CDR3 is CSVAALAGNNEQFF. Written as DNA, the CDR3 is TGCAGCGTTGCCGCACTAGCGGGTAACAATGAGCAGTTCTTC.

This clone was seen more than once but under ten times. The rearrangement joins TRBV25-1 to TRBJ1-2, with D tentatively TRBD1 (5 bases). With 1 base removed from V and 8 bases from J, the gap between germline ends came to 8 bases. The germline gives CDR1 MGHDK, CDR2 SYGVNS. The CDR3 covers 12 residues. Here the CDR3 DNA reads TGTGCCAGCAGTGAATGGAGGGACGGCTACACCTTC. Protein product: CASSEWRDGYTF.

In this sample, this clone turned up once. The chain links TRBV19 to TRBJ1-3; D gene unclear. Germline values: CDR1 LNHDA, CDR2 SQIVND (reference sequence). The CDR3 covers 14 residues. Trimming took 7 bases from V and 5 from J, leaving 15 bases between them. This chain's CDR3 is CASIPPRGRNTIYF. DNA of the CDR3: TGTGCCAGTATCCCACCCCGGGGTCGAAACACCATATATTTT.

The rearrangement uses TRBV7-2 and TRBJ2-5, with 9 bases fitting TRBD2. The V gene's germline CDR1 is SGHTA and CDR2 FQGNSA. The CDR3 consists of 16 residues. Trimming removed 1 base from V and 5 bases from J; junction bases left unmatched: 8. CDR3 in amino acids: CASSLGGRVKGETQYF. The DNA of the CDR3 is TGTGCCAGCAGCTTAGGCGGGAGGGTTAAGGGGGAGACCCAGTACTTC.

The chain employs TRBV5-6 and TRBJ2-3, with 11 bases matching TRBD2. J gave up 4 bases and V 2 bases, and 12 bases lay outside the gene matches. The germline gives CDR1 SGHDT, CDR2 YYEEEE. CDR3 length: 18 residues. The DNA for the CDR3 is TGTGCCAGCAGCTTCCTGAATAGCGGGAGGGCCTGGGCAGATACGCAGTATTTT. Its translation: CASSFLNSGRAWADTQYF. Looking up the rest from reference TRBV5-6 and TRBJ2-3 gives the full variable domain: DAGVTQSPTHLIKTRGQQVTLRCSPKSGHDTVSWYQQALGQGPQFIFQYYEEEERQRGNFPDRFSGHQFPNYSSELNVNALLLGDSALYLCASSFLNSGRAWADTQYFGPGTRLTVL.

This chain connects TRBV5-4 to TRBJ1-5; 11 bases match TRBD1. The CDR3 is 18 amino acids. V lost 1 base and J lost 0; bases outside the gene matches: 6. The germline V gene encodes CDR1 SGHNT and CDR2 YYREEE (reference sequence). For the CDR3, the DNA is TGTGCCAGCAGCTTGAGGACAGGGGGCAAAGATAGCAATCAGCCCCAGCATTTT. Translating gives CASSLRTGGKDSNQPQHF.

The CDR3 sequence is CASSASPGETYNEQFF. In DNA, the CDR3 is TGCGCCAGCAGCGCCTCCCCAGGGGAAACCTACAATGAGCAGTTCTTC. The chain is built from TRBV4-1 and TRBJ2-1; D is perhaps TRBD1 (6 bases). The CDR3 spans 16 residues. The germline V gene encodes CDR1 MGHRA and CDR2 YSYEKL. V lost 5 bases to trimming and J lost 2 bases, with 16 bases between them.

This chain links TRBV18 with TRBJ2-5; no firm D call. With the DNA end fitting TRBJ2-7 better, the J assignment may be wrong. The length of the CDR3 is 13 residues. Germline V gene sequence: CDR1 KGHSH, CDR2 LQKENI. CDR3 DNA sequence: TGTGCCAGCTCACTACGGAGCTCCTACGAGCAGTACTTC. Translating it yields CASSLRSSYEQYF.

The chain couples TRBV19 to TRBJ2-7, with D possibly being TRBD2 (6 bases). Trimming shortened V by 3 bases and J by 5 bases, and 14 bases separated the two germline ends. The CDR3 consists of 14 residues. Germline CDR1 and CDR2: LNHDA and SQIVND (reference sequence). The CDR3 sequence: CASSIFGGRHEQYF. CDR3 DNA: TGTGCCAGTAGTATTTTCGGGGGTCGGCACGAGCAGTACTTC.

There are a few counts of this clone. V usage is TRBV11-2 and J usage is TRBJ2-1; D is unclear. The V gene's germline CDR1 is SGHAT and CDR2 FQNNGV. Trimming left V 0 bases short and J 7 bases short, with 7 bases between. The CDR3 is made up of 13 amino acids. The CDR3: CASSLEAANEQFF. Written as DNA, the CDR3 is TGTGCCAGCAGCTTAGAGGCGGCTAATGAGCAGTTCTTC.

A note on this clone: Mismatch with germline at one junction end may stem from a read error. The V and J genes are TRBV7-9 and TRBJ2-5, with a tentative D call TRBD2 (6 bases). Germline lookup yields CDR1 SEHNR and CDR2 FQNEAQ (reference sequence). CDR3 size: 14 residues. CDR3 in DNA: TGTTCCAGCAGCTCTAGACTAGAACGTGGGACCCAGTACTTC. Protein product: CSSSSRLERGTQYF.

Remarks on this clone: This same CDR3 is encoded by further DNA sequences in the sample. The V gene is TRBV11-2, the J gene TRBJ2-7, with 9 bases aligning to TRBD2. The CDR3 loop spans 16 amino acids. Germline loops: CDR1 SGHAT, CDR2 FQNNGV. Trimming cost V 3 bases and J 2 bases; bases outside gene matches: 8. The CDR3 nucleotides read TGTGCCAGCAGCTTTATTGGCCAGCGGGAGGCCTACGAGCAGTACTTC. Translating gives CASSFIGQREAYEQYF.

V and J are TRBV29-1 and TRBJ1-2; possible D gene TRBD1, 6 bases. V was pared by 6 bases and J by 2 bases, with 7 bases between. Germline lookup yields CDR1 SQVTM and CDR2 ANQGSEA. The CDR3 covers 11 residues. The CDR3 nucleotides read TGCAGCGTGGACAGCAACTATGGCTACACCTTC. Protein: CSVDSNYGYTF.

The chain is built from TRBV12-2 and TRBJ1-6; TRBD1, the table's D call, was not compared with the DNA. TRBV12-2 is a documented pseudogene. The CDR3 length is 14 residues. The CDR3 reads CASRRDSQNSPLHF. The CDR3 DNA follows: TGTGCAAGTCGTCGGGACAGTCAGAATTCACCCCTCCACTTT.

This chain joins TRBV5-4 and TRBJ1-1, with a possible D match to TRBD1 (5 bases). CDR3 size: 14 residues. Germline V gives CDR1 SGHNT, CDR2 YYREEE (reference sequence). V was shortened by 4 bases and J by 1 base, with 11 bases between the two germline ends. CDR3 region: CASSLGASNTEAFF. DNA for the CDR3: TGTGCCAGCAGCCTAGGGGCCTCGAACACTGAAGCTTTCTTT.

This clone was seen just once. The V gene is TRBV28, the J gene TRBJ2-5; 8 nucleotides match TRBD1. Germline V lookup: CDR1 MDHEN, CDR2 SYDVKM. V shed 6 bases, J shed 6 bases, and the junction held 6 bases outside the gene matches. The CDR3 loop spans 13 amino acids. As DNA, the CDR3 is TGTGCCAGCAGCCGTGACAGGGGACAGACCCAGTACTTC. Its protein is CASSRDRGQTQYF.

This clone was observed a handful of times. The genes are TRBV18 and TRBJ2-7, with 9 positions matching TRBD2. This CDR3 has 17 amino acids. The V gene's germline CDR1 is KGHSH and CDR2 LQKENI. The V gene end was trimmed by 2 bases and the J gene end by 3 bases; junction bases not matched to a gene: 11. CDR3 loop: CASSPDSLAGELYEQYF. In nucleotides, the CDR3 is TGTGCCAGCTCACCAGATTCTTTAGCGGGGGAACTCTACGAGCAGTACTTC.

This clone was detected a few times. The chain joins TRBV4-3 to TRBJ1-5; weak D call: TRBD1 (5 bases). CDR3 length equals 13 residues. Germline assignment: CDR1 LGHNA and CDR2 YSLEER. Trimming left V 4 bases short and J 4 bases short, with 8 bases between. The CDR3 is CASSPGGNQPQHF. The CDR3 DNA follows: TGCGCCAGCAGCCCCGGGGGGAATCAGCCCCAGCATTTT.

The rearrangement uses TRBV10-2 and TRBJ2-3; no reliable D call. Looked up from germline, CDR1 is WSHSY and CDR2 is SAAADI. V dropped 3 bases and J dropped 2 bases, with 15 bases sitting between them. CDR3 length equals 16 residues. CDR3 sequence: CASSDAVSGITDTQYF. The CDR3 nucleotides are TGCGCCAGCAGTGATGCAGTGTCGGGTATCACAGATACGCAGTATTTT.